This T cell receptor beta chain emerged from a study of blood T cell repertoires in COVID-19. Study overall: Some COVID-19 samples were acute and others convalescent; all came from the United States, Italy and Spain.

Under the authors' procedure: The assay estimated nucleated cells by amplifying reference gene primers. TCRdb keeps only in-frame clones here, not all; method: immunoSEQ multiplex PCR. V and J calls plus clone size are reproduced from that table; the DNA served to infer D and trimming. The sample includes 270,000 or so clones, approximately 90% of them seen just once. From germline, CDR1 is SGHNT and CDR2 YYREEE (reference sequence). This CDR3 region has 12 residues. V lost 3 bases and J lost 4, with 7 bases in between. Participant age was about 18 to 89 years, and participants resided in around 24 US areas. Before they entered the study, exposed participants had met a COVID-19 case within 2 weeks. This clone was recorded once. At the DNA level, this CDR3 is encoded by other sequences in the same sample as well.

The sequenced material came from PBMCs or T cells enriched from blood (not recorded which). The source of this sequence is a man in his forties who had been exposed to COVID-19. The chain uses TRBV5-4 and TRBJ1-2, with D perhaps TRBD1 (6 bases). DNA of the CDR3: TGTGCCAGCAGCTCGGACAGCTATGGCTACACCTTC. It codes for CASSSDSYGYTF.